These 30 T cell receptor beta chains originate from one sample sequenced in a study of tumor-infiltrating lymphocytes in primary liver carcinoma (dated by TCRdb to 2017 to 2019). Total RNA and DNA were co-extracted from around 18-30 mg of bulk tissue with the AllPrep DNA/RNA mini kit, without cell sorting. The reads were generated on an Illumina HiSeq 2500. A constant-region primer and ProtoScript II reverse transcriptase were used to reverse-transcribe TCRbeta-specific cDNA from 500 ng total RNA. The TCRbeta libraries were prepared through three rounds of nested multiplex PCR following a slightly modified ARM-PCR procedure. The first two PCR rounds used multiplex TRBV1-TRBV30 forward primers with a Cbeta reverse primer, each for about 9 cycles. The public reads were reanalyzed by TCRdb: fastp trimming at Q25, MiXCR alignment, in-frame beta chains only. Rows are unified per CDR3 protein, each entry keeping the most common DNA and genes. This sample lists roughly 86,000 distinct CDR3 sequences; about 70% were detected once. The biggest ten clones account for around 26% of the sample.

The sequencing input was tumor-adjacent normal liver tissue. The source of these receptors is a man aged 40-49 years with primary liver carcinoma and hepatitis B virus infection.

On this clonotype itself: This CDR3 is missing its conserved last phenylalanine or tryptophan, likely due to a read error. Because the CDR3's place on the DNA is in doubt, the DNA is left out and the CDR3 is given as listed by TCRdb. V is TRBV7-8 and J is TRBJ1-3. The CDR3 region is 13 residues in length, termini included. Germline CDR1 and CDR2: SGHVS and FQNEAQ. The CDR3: CVSSLGPAEGPDS.

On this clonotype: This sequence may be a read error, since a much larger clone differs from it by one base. The CDR3 loop reads CASSPTSGSSYERYF. CDR3 nucleotides: TGCGCCAGCAGCCCGACTAGCGGGAGCTCCTACGAGCGGTACTTC. This rearrangement joins TRBV4-1 to TRBJ2-7; 12 bases match TRBD2. The CDR3 is 15 amino acids. The germline V gene encodes CDR1 MGHRA and CDR2 YSYEKL.

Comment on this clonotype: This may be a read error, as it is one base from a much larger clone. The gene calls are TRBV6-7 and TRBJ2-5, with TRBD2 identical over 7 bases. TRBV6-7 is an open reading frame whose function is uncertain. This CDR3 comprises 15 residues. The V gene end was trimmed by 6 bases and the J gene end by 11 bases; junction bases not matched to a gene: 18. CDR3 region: CASRGTISSYNEQYF. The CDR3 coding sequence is TGTGCCAGCAGGGGGACTATAAGCTCCTACAATGAGCAGTACTTC.

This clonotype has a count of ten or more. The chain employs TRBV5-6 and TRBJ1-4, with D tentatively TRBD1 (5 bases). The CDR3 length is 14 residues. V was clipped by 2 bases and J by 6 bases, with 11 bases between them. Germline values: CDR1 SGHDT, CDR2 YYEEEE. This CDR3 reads CASSFTGTDEKLFF. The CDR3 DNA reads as TGTGCCAGCAGCTTCACCGGGACTGATGAAAAACTGTTTTTT.

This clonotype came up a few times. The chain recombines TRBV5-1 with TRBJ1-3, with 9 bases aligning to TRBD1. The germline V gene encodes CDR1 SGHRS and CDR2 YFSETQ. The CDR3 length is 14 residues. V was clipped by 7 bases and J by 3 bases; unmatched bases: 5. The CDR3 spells CASGTGIDGNTIYF. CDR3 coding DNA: TGCGCCAGCGGGACAGGGATCGATGGAAACACCATATATTTT. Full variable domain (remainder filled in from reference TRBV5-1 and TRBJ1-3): KAGVTQTPRYLIKTRGQQVTLSCSPISGHRSVSWYQQTPGQGLQFLFEYFSETQRNKGNFPGRFSGRQFSNSRSEMNVSTLELGDSALYLCASGTGIDGNTIYFGEGSWLTVV.

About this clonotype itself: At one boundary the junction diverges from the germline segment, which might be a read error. CDR3 nucleotides: TGTGCCAGCCGGGACTCCTACAATGAGCGGTTCTTT. This gives the protein CASRDSYNERFF. V gene TRBV6-5 combines with J gene TRBJ2-1; TRBD2 is a possible D gene (6 bases). The CDR3 totals 12 residues. Germline CDR1 reads MNHEY; CDR2 reads SVGAGI.

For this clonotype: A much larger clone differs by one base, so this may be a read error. CDR3 bases: TGTGTCAGCAGCCAGGGACAGGCCTCCTACGAGCAGTACTTC. This codes for CVSSQGQASYEQYF. V gene TRBV4-2 combines with J gene TRBJ2-7; 8 bases line up with TRBD1. The CDR3 has 14 amino acids. The germline V gene encodes CDR1 LGHNA and CDR2 YNFKEQ.

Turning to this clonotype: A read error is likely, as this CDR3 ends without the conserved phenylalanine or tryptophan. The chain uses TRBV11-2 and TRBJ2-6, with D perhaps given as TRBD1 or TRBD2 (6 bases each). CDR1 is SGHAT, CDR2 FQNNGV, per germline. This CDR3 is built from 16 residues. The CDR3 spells CASSLYKRGRAKVLTL. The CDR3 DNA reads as TGTGCCAGCAGCTTATATAAACGGGGGCGGGCCAAGGTCCTGACTTTA.

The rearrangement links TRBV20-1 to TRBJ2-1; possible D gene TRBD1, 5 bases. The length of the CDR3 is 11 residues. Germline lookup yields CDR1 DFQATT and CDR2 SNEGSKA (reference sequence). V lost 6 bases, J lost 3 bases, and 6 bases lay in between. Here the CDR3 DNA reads TGCAGTGCAGGACACTACAATGAGCAGTTCTTC. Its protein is CSAGHYNEQFF.

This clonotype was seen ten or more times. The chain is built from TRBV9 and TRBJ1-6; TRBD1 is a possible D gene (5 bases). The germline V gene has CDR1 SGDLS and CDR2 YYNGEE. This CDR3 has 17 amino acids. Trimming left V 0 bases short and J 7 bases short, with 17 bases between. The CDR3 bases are TGTGCCAGCAGCGTAGGTGATTTTGGGGCCGACAATTCACCCCTCCACTTT. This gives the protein CASSVGDFGADNSPLHF.

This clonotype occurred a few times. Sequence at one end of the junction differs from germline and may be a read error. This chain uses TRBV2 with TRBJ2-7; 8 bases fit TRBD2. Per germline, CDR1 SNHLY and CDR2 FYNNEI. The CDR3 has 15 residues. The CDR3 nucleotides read TGTGCCAGTAGTGAAGATGAAGCGGGGGCCTACGAGCAGTACTTC. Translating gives CASSEDEAGAYEQYF.

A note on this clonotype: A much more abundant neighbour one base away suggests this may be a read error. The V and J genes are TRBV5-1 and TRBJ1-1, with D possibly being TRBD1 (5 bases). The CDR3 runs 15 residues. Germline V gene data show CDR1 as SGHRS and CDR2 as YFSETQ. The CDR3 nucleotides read TGCGCCAGCAGCTTGGGTGGGGCCGCGGGCACTGAAGTTTTCTTT. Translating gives CASSLGGAAGTEVFF.

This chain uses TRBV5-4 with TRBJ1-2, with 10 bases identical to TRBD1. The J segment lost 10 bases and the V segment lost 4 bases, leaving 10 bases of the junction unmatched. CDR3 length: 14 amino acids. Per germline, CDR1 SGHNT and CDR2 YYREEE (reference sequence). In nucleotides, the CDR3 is TGTGCCAGCAGCCCCGACAGGGGGCTAGGTGTCTACACCTTC. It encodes CASSPDRGLGVYTF.

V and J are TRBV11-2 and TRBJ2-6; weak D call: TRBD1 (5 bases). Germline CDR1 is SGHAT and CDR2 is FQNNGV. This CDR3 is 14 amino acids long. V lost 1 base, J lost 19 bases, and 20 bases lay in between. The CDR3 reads CASSLVSGANDLTF. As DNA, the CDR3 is TGTGCCAGCAGCTTAGTTTCTGGGGCCAACGACCTAACTTTC.

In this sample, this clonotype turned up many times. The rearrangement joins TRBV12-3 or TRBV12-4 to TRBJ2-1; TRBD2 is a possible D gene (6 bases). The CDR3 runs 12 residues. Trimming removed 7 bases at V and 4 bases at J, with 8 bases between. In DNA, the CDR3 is TGTGCCAGCACAGGGACTTACAATGAGCAGTTCTTC. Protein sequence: CASTGTYNEQFF.

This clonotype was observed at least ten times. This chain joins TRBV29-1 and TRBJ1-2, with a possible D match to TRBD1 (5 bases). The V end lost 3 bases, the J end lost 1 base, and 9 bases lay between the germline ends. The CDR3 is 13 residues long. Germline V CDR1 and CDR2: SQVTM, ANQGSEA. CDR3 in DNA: TGCAGCGTTGATGACAGTCTTAACTATGGCTACACCTTC. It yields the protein CSVDDSLNYGYTF.

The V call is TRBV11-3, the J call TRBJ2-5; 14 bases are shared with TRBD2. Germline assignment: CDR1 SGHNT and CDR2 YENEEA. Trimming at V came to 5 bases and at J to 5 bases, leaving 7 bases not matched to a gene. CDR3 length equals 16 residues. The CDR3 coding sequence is TGTGCCAGCAGCACAGGGACTAGCGGGAGCGGGGAGACCCAGTACTTC. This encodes CASSTGTSGSGETQYF.

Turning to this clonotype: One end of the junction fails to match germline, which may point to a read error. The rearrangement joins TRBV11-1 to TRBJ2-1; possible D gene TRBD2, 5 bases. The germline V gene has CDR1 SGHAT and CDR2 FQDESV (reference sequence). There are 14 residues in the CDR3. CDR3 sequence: CANSRLVGEVEQFF. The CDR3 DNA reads TGTGCCAACAGCCGATTAGTGGGAGAGGTTGAGCAGTTCTTC.

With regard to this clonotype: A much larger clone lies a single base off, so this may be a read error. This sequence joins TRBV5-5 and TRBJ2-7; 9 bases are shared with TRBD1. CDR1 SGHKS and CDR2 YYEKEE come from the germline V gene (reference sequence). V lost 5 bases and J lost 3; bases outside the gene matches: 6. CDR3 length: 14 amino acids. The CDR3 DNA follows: TGTGCCAGCAGTCTTCCGGGACAGGGCTACGAGCAGTACTTC. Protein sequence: CASSLPGQGYEQYF.

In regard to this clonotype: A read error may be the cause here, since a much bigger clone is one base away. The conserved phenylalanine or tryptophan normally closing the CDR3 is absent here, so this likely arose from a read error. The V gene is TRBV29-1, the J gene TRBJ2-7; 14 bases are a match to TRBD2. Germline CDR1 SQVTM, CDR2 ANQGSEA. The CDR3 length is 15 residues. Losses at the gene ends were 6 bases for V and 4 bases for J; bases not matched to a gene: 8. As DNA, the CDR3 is TGCAGCGTCGCATCCGGGACTAGCGGGAGATACGAGCAGTACTCC. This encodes CSVASGTSGRYEQYS.

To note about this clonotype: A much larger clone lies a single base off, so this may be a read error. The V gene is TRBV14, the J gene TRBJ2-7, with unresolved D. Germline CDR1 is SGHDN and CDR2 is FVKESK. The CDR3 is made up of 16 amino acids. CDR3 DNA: TGTGCCATCAGCCACCCAGGACGTGGGGAATCCTACGAGCAGTACTTC. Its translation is CAISHPGRGESYEQYF.

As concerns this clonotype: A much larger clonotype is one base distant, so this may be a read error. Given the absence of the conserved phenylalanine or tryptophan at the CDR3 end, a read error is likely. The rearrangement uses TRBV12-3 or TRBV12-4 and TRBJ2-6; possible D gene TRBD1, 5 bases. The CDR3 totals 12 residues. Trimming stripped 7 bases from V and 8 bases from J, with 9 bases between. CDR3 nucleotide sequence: TGTGCCAGCAAGGACAATACCAACGTCCTGACTTCC. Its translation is CASKDNTNVLTS.

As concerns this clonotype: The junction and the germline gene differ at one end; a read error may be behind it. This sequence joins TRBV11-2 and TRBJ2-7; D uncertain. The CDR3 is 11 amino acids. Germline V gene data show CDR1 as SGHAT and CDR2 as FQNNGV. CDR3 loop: CANSLSWEQYF. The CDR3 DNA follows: TGTGCCAACAGCTTAAGTTGGGAGCAGTACTTC.

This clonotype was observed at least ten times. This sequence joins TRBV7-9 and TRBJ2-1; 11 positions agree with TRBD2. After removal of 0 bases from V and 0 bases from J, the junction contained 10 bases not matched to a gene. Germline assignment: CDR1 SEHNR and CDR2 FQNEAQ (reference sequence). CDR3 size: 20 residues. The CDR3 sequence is CASSLAPGTSGSSSYNEQFF. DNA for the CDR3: TGTGCCAGCAGCTTAGCGCCGGGGACTAGCGGTAGCAGCTCCTACAATGAGCAGTTCTTC.

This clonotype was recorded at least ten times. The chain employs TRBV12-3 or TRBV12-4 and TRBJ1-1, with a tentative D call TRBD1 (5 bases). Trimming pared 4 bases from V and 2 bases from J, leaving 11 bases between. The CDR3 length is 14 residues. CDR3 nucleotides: TGTGCCAGCAGTTGGGGGAACGGAAACACTGAAGCTTTCTTT. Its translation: CASSWGNGNTEAFF.

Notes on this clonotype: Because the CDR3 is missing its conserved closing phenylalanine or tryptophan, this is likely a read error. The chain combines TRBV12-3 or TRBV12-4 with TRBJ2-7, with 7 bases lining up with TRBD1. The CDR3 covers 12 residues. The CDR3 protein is CASQGDFYEQYS. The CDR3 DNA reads TGTGCCAGCCAGGGGGATTTCTACGAACAGTACTCC.

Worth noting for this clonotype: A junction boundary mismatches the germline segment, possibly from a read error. The chain's CDR3 is CASTWGIYQPQYF. The CDR3 DNA reads TGTGCTAGCACCTGGGGGATTTATCAGCCCCAGTATTTT. The chain links TRBV6-2 or TRBV6-3 to TRBJ1-5, with D perhaps assigned TRBD1 or TRBD2 (5 bases each). The tail of the sequence fits TRBJ2-3 better, so the J call may be wrong. This CDR3 has 13 amino acids. Looked up from germline, CDR1 is MNHEY and CDR2 is SVGEGT.

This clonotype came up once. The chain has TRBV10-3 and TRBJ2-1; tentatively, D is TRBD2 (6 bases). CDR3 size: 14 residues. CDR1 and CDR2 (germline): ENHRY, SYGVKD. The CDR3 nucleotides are TGTCCCACCAAGAACTCGGGACTGAACAATGAGCAGTTCTTC. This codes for CPTKNSGLNNEQFF.

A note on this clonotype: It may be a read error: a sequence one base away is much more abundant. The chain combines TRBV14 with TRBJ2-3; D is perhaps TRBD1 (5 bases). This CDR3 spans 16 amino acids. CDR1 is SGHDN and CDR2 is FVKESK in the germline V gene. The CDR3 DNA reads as TGTGCCAGCAACCAAGGTGACAGTCAGTCCACAGATACGCAGTATTTT. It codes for CASNQGDSQSTDTQYF.

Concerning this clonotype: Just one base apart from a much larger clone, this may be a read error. The CDR3 sequence: CDSSYAAEQYF. The CDR3 DNA reads as TGTGACAGCAGTTACGCGGCCGAGCAGTACTTC. This sequence joins TRBV12-3 or TRBV12-4 and TRBJ2-7; D not certain. The CDR3 runs 11 residues.